The 29 T cell receptor beta chains below come from one sample, sequenced in a study of cytomegalovirus exposure and HLA in healthy donors. The PCR contained 60 Vbeta and 13 Jbeta primers. Produced via immunoSEQ multiplex PCR; TCRdb's table is partial and in-frame only. This table holds 150,000 to 200,000 clones, 79% found once. Sequenced input: PBMCs. These receptors were taken from a woman between 50 and 59 years old in good health and CMV-seronegative.

V gene TRBV6-5 combines with J gene TRBJ2-2; tentatively, D is TRBD1 (5 bases). The CDR3 is 14 amino acids. Germline V gene data show CDR1 as MNHEY and CDR2 as SVGAGI. Trimming stripped 0 bases from V and 4 bases from J, with 6 bases between. Here the CDR3 DNA reads TGTGCCAGCAGTTACTCGACAGTCACCGGGGAGCTGTTTTTT. This codes for CASSYSTVTGELFF.

The count of this clone is one. The rearrangement joins TRBV9 to TRBJ2-1, with 8 positions matching TRBD2. This CDR3 spans 14 amino acids. The germline gives CDR1 SGDLS, CDR2 YYNGEE. V dropped 3 bases and J dropped 6; count of bases not matched to a gene: 5. The CDR3 DNA is TGTGCCAGCAGCGGGGGACTAGGGCGCAATGAGCAGTTCTTC. Translating gives CASSGGLGRNEQFF.

The chain carries TRBV6-4 and TRBJ1-1; 11 bases align to TRBD1. Germline CDR1 is MRHNA and CDR2 is SNTAGT. The J segment lost 4 bases and the V segment lost 6 bases, leaving 10 bases of the junction unmatched. The CDR3 covers 16 residues. The CDR3 loop reads CASRAPAGTGGTEAFF. In DNA, the CDR3 is TGTGCCAGCAGGGCCCCTGCCGGGACAGGGGGCACTGAAGCTTTCTTT.

CDR3 region: CASSWGRGLGHTEAFF. In DNA, the CDR3 is TGTGCCAGCAGTTGGGGCAGGGGGCTCGGCCACACTGAAGCTTTCTTT. The rearrangement uses TRBV27 and TRBJ1-1, with 8 nucleotides matching TRBD1. The V segment lost 4 bases and the J segment 3 bases; nucleotides outside the gene matches: 10. This CDR3 spans 16 amino acids. Germline V CDR1 and CDR2: MNHEY, SMNVEV (reference sequence).

The J gene is TRBJ2-2, the V gene TRBV28; 7 bases match TRBD2. From germline, CDR1 is MDHEN and CDR2 SYDVKM. The CDR3 covers 16 residues. The ends lost 4 bases at V and 0 bases at J; junction bases unmatched: 5. The CDR3 region has the DNA TGTGCCAGCAGTTGGGGACTACGAACGAACACCGGGGAGCTGTTTTTT. Encoded protein: CASSWGLRTNTGELFF.

This clone was found a few times. The V call is TRBV6-5, the J call TRBJ1-4; 9 bases match TRBD1. The CDR3 is made up of 15 amino acids. Germline loops: CDR1 MNHEY, CDR2 SVGAGI. V lost 2 bases and J lost 6; bases outside the gene matches: 4. Here the CDR3 reads CASSYTGQGHEKLFF. The CDR3 nucleotides are TGTGCCAGCAGTTACACGGGACAGGGACATGAAAAACTGTTTTTT.

This sequence joins TRBV7-6 and TRBJ1-3; D possibly corresponds to TRBD1 (5 bases). This CDR3 contains 15 residues. Trimming took off 5 bases at V and 3 bases at J, with 14 bases between the two ends. Germline values: CDR1 SGHVS, CDR2 FNYEAQ. The CDR3 DNA sequence: TGTGCCAGCAGCAGCTCAGGGTTAGATGGAAACACCATATATTTT. It yields the protein CASSSSGLDGNTIYF.

The chain has TRBV11-2 and TRBJ2-3, with D perhaps matching TRBD2 (6 bases). Germline CDR1 and CDR2: SGHAT and FQNNGV. The CDR3 runs to 14 residues. Trimming shortened V by 5 bases and J by 5 bases, and 14 bases separated the two germline ends. The CDR3 nucleotides are TGTGCCAGCAGCCCGGCGGGAACAGGAGATACGCAGTATTTT. This codes for CASSPAGTGDTQYF.

V gene TRBV18 combines with J gene TRBJ2-7, with D possibly being TRBD1 (5 bases). CDR1 is KGHSH, CDR2 LQKENI, per germline. Trimming left V 2 bases short and J 1 base short, with 12 bases between. The length of the CDR3 is 15 residues. The CDR3 reads CASSPSDRGSYEQYF. The CDR3 DNA sequence: TGTGCCAGCTCACCATCCGATAGGGGTTCCTACGAGCAGTACTTC.

This clone was recorded once. The genes are TRBV5-1 and TRBJ2-1; D possibly corresponds to TRBD1 (6 bases). The CDR3 runs 15 residues. Trimming stripped 0 bases from V and 5 bases from J, with 12 bases between. Germline V gene sequence: CDR1 SGHRS, CDR2 YFSETQ. The CDR3 DNA sequence: TGCGCCAGCAGCTTGGCCGGGACACAGCACAATGAGCAGTTCTTC. Protein sequence: CASSLAGTQHNEQFF. Together with reference TRBV5-1 and TRBJ2-1, the CDR3 gives the full variable domain: KAGVTQTPRYLIKTRGQQVTLSCSPISGHRSVSWYQQTPGQGLQFLFEYFSETQRNKGNFPGRFSGRQFSNSRSEMNVSTLELGDSALYLCASSLAGTQHNEQFFGPGTRLTVL.

This sequence joins TRBV27 and TRBJ2-5; 9 bases align to TRBD1. The germline gives CDR1 MNHEY, CDR2 SMNVEV (reference sequence). The V gene end was trimmed by 5 bases and the J gene end by 2 bases; junction bases not matched to a gene: 6. The CDR3 consists of 15 residues. In nucleotides, the CDR3 is TGTGCCAGCAGTCCAATACAGGGGGCTCAAGAGACCCAGTACTTC. Its protein product is CASSPIQGAQETQYF.

The rearrangement joins TRBV28 to TRBJ2-7; 7 bases are a match to TRBD1. This CDR3 is built from 15 residues. Germline CDR1 is MDHEN and CDR2 is SYDVKM. With V trimmed by 1 base and J by 3 bases, 6 bases remained unmatched. The CDR3 reads CASSLSGQGDYEQYF. DNA for the CDR3: TGTGCCAGCAGTTTATCGGGGCAGGGGGACTACGAGCAGTACTTC.

V usage is TRBV2 and J usage is TRBJ2-1; 15 bases agree with TRBD2. CDR3 length: 16 residues. The J segment lost 9 bases and the V segment lost 5 bases, leaving 8 bases of the junction unmatched. Germline values: CDR1 SNHLY, CDR2 FYNNEI. The chain's CDR3 is CASSPGTSGGKSEQFF. DNA for the CDR3: TGTGCCAGCAGTCCTGGGACTAGCGGGGGGAAAAGTGAGCAGTTCTTC.

V usage is TRBV5-4 and J usage is TRBJ2-6; D call uncertain. The germline gives CDR1 SGHNT, CDR2 YYREEE (reference sequence). V gave up 2 bases and J gave up 0 bases, with 6 bases separating them. The CDR3 is 15 residues long. The CDR3 sequence is CASSLALSGANVLTF. CDR3 sequence (DNA): TGTGCCAGCAGCTTAGCCCTCTCTGGGGCCAACGTCCTGACTTTC. The whole variable domain, remainder taken from reference TRBV5-4 and TRBJ2-6, is ETGVTQSPTHLIKTRGQQVTLRCSSQSGHNTVSWYQQALGQGPQFIFQYYREEENGRGNFPPRFSGLQFPNYSSELNVNALELDDSALYLCASSLALSGANVLTFGAGSRLTVL.

The V call is TRBV9, the J call TRBJ1-2, with D tentatively TRBD1 (5 bases). The CDR3 consists of 12 residues. The germline CDR1 and CDR2 sequences are SGDLS and YYNGEE. The germline V and J ends were trimmed by 4 bases and 7 bases, with 11 bases remaining between them. The CDR3 DNA is TGTGCCAGCAGCCGGGGGGGAGGTGGCTACACCTTC. It yields the protein CASSRGGGGYTF.

The rearrangement joins TRBV25-1 to TRBJ2-3; the match to TRBD1 covers 7 bases. Germline lookup yields CDR1 MGHDK and CDR2 SYGVNS. The CDR3 is made up of 15 amino acids. The V gene end was trimmed by 6 bases and the J gene end by 5 bases; junction bases not matched to a gene: 11. In DNA, the CDR3 is TGTGCCAGCAGGGGCGATAGGGGGCGAGGAGATACGCAGTATTTT. Translating gives CASRGDRGRGDTQYF.

J is TRBJ2-1 and V is TRBV9; no reliable D call. This CDR3 is 14 amino acids long. From germline, CDR1 is SGDLS and CDR2 YYNGEE. V lost 0 bases and J lost 7, with 11 bases in between. In DNA form, the CDR3 reads TGTGCCAGCAGCGTAGGAGGCGGCGCAAATGAGCAGTTCTTC. It is translated as CASSVGGGANEQFF.

In DNA form, the CDR3 reads TGTGCCAGCAGCTTAGCCGGGAACTATGGCTACACCTTC. Its protein product is CASSLAGNYGYTF. The chain combines TRBV7-2 with TRBJ1-2, with D unclear. Trimming took 0 bases from V and 2 from J, leaving 4 bases between them. The CDR3 contains 13 residues. Germline CDR1 and CDR2: SGHTA and FQGNSA.

The chain carries TRBV10-2 and TRBJ1-3; 9 nucleotides line up with TRBD1. The CDR3 covers 13 residues. V shed 6 bases and J 4 bases; nucleotides not matched to a gene: 1. Germline CDR1 reads WSHSY; CDR2 reads SAAADI. CDR3 in amino acids: CASRDRGGNTIYF. The CDR3 nucleotides read TGCGCCAGCAGGGACAGGGGCGGAAACACCATATATTTT.

The chain uses TRBV6-1 and TRBJ2-7; a weak D match, TRBD2 (6 bases). Germline CDR1 and CDR2: MNHNS and SASEGT. V was pared by 0 bases and J by 2 bases, with 8 bases between. The CDR3 has 14 residues. CDR3: CASSEAAGTYEQYF. The CDR3 coding sequence is TGTGCCAGCAGTGAAGCCGCGGGGACCTACGAGCAGTACTTC.

This clone has just one count. The gene calls are TRBV19 and TRBJ2-1, with 13 bases fitting TRBD2. The CDR3 has 15 amino acids. Looked up from germline, CDR1 is LNHDA and CDR2 is SQIVND (reference sequence). V was pared by 7 bases and J by 10 bases, with 10 bases of the junction left unmatched. CDR3 region: CASTPGLAGPREQFF. The CDR3 nucleotides read TGTGCCAGTACCCCGGGACTAGCGGGACCCAGGGAGCAGTTCTTC. The variable domain in full, with the rest retrieved from reference TRBV19 and TRBJ2-1, is DGGITQSPKYLFRKEGQNVTLSCEQNLNHDAMYWYRQDPGQGLRLIYYSQIVNDFQKGDIAEGYSVSREKKESFPLTVTSAQKNPTAFYLCASTPGLAGPREQFFGPGTRLTVL.

This rearrangement joins TRBV7-9 to TRBJ1-2; D call uncertain. The V and J ends lost 3 bases and 6 bases respectively, with 17 bases between them. In germline, CDR1 is SEHNR, CDR2 FQNEAQ (reference sequence). This CDR3 contains 15 residues. The CDR3 DNA sequence: TGTGCCAGCAGCTTCGAGTATCCGGGAATGAATGGCTACACCTTC. Translated, it gives CASSFEYPGMNGYTF.

This clone came up a few times. The CDR3 here is CASRVTSGGAQNIQYF. As DNA, the CDR3 is TGTGCCAGCAGGGTTACTAGCGGGGGGGCCCAAAACATTCAGTACTTC. The chain combines TRBV2 with TRBJ2-4, with TRBD2 identical over 13 bases. Trimming cost V 6 bases and J 5 bases; bases outside gene matches: 7. The germline gives CDR1 SNHLY, CDR2 FYNNEI. The CDR3 has 16 residues.

V is TRBV11-3 and J is TRBJ2-1, with TRBD2 identical over 7 bases. The CDR3 runs 16 residues. Germline V CDR1 and CDR2: SGHNT, YENEEA. After removal of 2 bases from V and 0 bases from J, the junction contained 4 bases not matched to a gene. CDR3 bases: TGTGCCAGCAGCTTAACACTAGCGAGCTCCTACAATGAGCAGTTCTTC. Translated, it gives CASSLTLASSYNEQFF.

J is TRBJ1-1 and V is TRBV7-2; 7 bases match TRBD1. Trimming at V came to 4 bases and at J to 1 base, leaving 6 bases not matched to a gene. Looked up from germline, CDR1 is SGHTA and CDR2 is FQGNSA. The CDR3 totals 15 residues. CDR3 DNA sequence: TGTGCCAGCAGCTGGACAGGCCGGGGGAACACTGAAGCTTTCTTT. Protein product: CASSWTGRGNTEAFF.

This clone was observed a handful of times. V gene TRBV2 combines with J gene TRBJ1-1, with D unclear. The germline V gene has CDR1 SNHLY and CDR2 FYNNEI. Trimming stripped 4 bases from V and 4 bases from J, with 4 bases between. The CDR3 has 11 amino acids. The CDR3 sequence is CASSVLTEAFF. DNA for the CDR3: TGTGCCAGCAGTGTCCTCACTGAAGCTTTCTTT.

The rearrangement links TRBV19 to TRBJ2-1; D may be TRBD2 (6 bases). Trimming pared 9 bases from V and 4 bases from J, leaving 19 bases between. The CDR3 spans 15 residues. Germline CDR1 LNHDA, CDR2 SQIVND (reference sequence). The CDR3 bases are TGTGCCAGCCAGGAGGGGCTAGCGACTTACAATGAGCAGTTCTTC. Residues: CASQEGLATYNEQFF.

The gene calls are TRBV6-5 and TRBJ2-7; D gene uncertain. This CDR3 spans 13 amino acids. The germline CDR1 and CDR2 sequences are MNHEY and SVGAGI. V was trimmed by 0 bases and J by 3 bases, leaving 6 bases between them. In DNA, the CDR3 is TGTGCCAGCAGTTACTCCCAGTACTACGAGCAGTACTTC. Protein product: CASSYSQYYEQYF.

The V and J genes are TRBV28 and TRBJ1-2; 8 bases map to TRBD1. The CDR3 is 11 amino acids. The germline V gene encodes CDR1 MDHEN and CDR2 SYDVKM. The J segment lost 13 bases and the V segment lost 5 bases, leaving 6 bases of the junction unmatched. The CDR3 DNA reads TGTGCCAGCAGTCAGGGGGCCTCCCGCACCTTC. This translates into CASSQGASRTF.